Each of the 8 T cell receptor beta chains below was sequenced from the same sample in a study of OX40 agonist ivuxolimab in advanced cancers. Repertoires were generated with immunoSEQ multiplex PCR, while TCRdb's copy carries only in-frame clones and drops some. The sample contains 50,000 to 75,000 clones, about 85% of which appear only once. The input for sequencing was CD4+ or CD8+ T cells sorted from blood, taken in a trial of the OX40 agonist ivuxolimab. These receptors were taken from an adult with an advanced solid tumor such as melanoma, head and neck, liver or kidney cancer.

The J gene is TRBJ2-1, the V gene TRBV19; 8 nucleotides match TRBD1. This CDR3 has 15 residues. Germline lookup yields CDR1 LNHDA and CDR2 SQIVND (reference sequence). With V trimmed by 6 bases and J by 6 bases, 10 bases remained unmatched. Written as DNA, the CDR3 is TGTGCCAGTAGGACGACAGGGGTCCCCTCCAATGAGCAGTTCTTC. Protein product: CASRTTGVPSNEQFF.

This chain connects TRBV11-3 to TRBJ2-2; D perhaps matches TRBD2 (5 bases). The V gene lost 5 bases and the J gene lost 5 bases, with 15 bases spanning the gap. Germline V CDR1 and CDR2: SGHNT, YENEEA. This CDR3 region has 15 residues. The CDR3 region is CASSPPGGYTGELFF. The CDR3 bases are TGTGCCAGCAGCCCCCCGGGCGGGTATACCGGGGAGCTGTTTTTT.

Here the CDR3 reads CASSSNGQGGPSPLHF. The CDR3 DNA sequence: TGCGCCAGCAGCTCTAACGGACAGGGTGGCCCTTCACCCCTCCACTTT. The chain combines TRBV5-1 with TRBJ1-6, with 8 bases that match TRBD1. The CDR3 sequence is 16 residues long. With V trimmed by 3 bases and J by 9 bases, 11 bases remained unmatched. Germline V CDR1 and CDR2: SGHRS, YFSETQ.

The genes are TRBV5-4 and TRBJ2-5; a possible D gene is TRBD1 (6 bases). Looked up from germline, CDR1 is SGHNT and CDR2 is YYREEE (reference sequence). V was pared by 2 bases and J by 5 bases, with 16 bases between. This CDR3 has 15 amino acids. The CDR3 DNA sequence: TGTGCCAGCAGCTTAGGCAGGCCTCAGGGGGAGACCCAGTACTTC. Translation gives CASSLGRPQGETQYF.

The genes are TRBV4-3 and TRBJ1-4; perhaps TRBD1 as D (6 bases). The CDR3 totals 16 residues. V was clipped by 0 bases and J by 2 bases, with 10 bases between them. Germline V gene lookup returns CDR1 LGHNA and CDR2 YSLEER. CDR3 nucleotides: TGCGCCAGCAGCCAAGATTGGGGGGCGACTAATGAAAAACTGTTTTTT. Translated: CASSQDWGATNEKLFF.

The chain has TRBV5-4 and TRBJ2-5; D might be TRBD2 (6 bases). Germline CDR1 reads SGHNT; CDR2 reads YYREEE (reference sequence). The germline V and J ends were trimmed by 4 bases and 5 bases, with 21 bases remaining between them. The CDR3 totals 16 residues. The DNA of the CDR3 is TGTGCCAGCAGCCTCCTACCTGACTCTAGCGTGGAGACCCAGTACTTC. Residues: CASSLLPDSSVETQYF.

The V call is TRBV5-1, the J call TRBJ2-7; D remains unclear. The CDR3 has 14 residues. Trimming removed 0 bases from V and 1 base from J, with 8 bases in between. The germline V gene has CDR1 SGHRS and CDR2 YFSETQ. This CDR3 reads CASSLDSLSYEQYF. The DNA for the CDR3 is TGCGCCAGCAGCTTGGACAGTTTATCCTACGAGCAGTACTTC.

The rearrangement links TRBV10-3 to TRBJ2-2; 12 nucleotides agree with TRBD1. Germline V CDR1 and CDR2: ENHRY, SYGVKD. There are 16 residues in the CDR3. Trimming removed 3 bases from V and 4 bases from J; junction bases left unmatched: 3. The CDR3 sequence is CAISDGTGGGTGELFF. The CDR3 nucleotides are TGTGCCATCAGTGACGGGACAGGGGGCGGCACCGGGGAGCTGTTTTTT.